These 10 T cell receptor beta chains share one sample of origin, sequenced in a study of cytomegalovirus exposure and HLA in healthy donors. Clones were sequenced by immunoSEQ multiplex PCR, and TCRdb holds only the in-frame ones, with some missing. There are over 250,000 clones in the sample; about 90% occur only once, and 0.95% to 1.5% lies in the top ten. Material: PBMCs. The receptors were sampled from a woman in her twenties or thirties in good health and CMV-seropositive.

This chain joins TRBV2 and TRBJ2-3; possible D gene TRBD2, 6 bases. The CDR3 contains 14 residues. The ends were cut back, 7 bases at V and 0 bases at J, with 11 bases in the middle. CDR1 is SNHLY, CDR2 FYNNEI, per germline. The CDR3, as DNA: TGTGCCAGCAAGGTGGGGACTAGCACAGATACGCAGTATTTT. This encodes CASKVGTSTDTQYF. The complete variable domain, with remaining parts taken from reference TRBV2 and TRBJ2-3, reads EPEVTQTPSHQVTQMGQEVILRCVPISNHLYFYWYRQILGQKVEFLVSFYNNEISEKSEIFDDQFSVERPDGSNFTLKIRSTKLEDSAMYFCASKVGTSTDTQYFGPGTRLTVL.

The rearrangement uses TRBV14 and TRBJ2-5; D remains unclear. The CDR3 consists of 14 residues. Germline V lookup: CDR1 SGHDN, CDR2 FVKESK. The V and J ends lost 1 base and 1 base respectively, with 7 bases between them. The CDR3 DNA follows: TGTGCCAGCAGCCAAGCCGGCAGCCAAGAGACCCAGTACTTC. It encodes CASSQAGSQETQYF.

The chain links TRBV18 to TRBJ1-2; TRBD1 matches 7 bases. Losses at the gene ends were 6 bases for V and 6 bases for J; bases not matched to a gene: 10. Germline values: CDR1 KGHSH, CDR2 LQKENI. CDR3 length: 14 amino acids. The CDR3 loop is CASSLDREGNGYTF. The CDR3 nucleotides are TGTGCCAGCTCCTTAGACAGGGAGGGCAATGGCTACACCTTC.

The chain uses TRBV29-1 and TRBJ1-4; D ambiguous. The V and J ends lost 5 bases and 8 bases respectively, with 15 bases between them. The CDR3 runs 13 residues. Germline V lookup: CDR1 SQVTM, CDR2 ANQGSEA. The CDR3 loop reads CSVQGGGGEKLFF. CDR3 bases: TGCAGCGTTCAAGGTGGAGGAGGGGAAAAACTGTTTTTT.

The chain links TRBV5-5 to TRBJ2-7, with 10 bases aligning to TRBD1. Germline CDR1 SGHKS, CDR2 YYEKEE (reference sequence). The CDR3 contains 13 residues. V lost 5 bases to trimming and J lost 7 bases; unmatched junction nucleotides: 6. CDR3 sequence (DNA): TGTGCCAGCAGAACCGGGACAGGGGATGAGCAGTACTTC. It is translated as CASRTGTGDEQYF.

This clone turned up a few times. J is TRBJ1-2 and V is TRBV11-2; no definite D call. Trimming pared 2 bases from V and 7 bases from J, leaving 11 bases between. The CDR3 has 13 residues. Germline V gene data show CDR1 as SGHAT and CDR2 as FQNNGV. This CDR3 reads CASSLTELFGYTF. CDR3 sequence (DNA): TGTGCCAGCAGCTTAACTGAGCTCTTTGGCTACACCTTC.

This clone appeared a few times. The DNA for the CDR3 is TGTGCCAGCAGCGTGGGACAGGGGTTGCATGAAAAACTGTTTTTT. Translation: CASSVGQGLHEKLFF. The rearrangement joins TRBV28 to TRBJ1-4; the match to TRBD1 covers 10 bases. This CDR3 comprises 15 residues. Germline loops: CDR1 MDHEN, CDR2 SYDVKM. Unmatched junction bases numbered 7, after V lost 6 bases and J lost 6 bases. Complete variable domain (other parts from reference TRBV28 and TRBJ1-4): DVKVTQSSRYLVKRTGEKVFLECVQDMDHENMFWYRQDPGLGLRLIYFSYDVKMKEKGDIPEGYSVSREKKERFSLILESASTNQTSMYLCASSVGQGLHEKLFFGSGTQLSVL.

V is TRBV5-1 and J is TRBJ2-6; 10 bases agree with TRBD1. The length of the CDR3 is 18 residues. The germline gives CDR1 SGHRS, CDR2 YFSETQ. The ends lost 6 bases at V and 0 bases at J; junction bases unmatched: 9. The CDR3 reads CASNPTGGSLSGANVLTF. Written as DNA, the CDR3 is TGCGCCAGCAACCCGACAGGGGGCTCTCTCTCTGGGGCCAACGTCCTGACTTTC.

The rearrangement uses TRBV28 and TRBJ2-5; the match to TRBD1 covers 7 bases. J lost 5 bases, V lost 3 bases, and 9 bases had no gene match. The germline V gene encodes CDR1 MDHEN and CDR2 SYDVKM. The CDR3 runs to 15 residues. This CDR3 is CASSLRSGGMETQYF. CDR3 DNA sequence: TGTGCCAGCAGTTTGCGCTCAGGGGGTATGGAGACCCAGTACTTC.

The CDR3: CASSAVPRDTGELFF. As DNA, the CDR3 is TGTGCCAGCAGTGCTGTTCCTAGAGACACCGGGGAGCTGTTTTTT. The chain combines TRBV2 with TRBJ2-2; no clear D. Per the germline V gene, CDR1 is SNHLY and CDR2 is FYNNEI. CDR3 size: 15 residues. Trimming took 4 bases from V and 3 from J, leaving 12 bases between them. The whole variable domain, filled in from reference TRBV2 and TRBJ2-2, reads EPEVTQTPSHQVTQMGQEVILRCVPISNHLYFYWYRQILGQKVEFLVSFYNNEISEKSEIFDDQFSVERPDGSNFTLKIRSTKLEDSAMYFCASSAVPRDTGELFFGEGSRLTVL.